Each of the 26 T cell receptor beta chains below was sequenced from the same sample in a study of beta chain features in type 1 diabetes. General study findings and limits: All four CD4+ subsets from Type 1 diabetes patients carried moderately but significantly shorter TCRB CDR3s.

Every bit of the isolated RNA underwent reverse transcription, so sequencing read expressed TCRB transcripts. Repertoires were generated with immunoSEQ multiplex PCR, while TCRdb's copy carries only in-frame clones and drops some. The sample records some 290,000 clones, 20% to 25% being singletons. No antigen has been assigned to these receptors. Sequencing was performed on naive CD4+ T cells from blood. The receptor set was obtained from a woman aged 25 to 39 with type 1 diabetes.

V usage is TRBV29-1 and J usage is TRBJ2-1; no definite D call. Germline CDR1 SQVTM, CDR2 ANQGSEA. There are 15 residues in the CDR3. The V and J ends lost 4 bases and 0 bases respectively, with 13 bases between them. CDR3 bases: TGCAGCGTTGTTATGTGGGCGAGCTCCTACAATGAGCAGTTCTTC. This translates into CSVVMWASSYNEQFF.

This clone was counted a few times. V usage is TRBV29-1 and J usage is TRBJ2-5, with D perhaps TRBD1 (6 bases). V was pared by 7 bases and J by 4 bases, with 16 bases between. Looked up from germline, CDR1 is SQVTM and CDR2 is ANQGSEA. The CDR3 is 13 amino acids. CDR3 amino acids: CSAPTGMGETQYF. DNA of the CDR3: TGCAGCGCACCCACAGGGATGGGAGAGACCCAGTACTTC.

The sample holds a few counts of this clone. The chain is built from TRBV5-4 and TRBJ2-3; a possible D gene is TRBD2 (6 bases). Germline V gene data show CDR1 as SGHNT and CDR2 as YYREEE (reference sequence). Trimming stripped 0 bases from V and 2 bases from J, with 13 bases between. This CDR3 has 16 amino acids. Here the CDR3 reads CASSLAGRDLTDTQYF. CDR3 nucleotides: TGTGCCAGCAGCTTGGCCGGGCGGGACCTCACAGATACGCAGTATTTT.

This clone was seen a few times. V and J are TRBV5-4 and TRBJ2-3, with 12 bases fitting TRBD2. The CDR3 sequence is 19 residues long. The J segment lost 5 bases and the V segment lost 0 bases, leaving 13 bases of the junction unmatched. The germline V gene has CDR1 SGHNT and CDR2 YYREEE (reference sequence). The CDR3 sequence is CASSLDGYTTSGSVDTQYF. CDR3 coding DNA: TGTGCCAGCAGCTTGGACGGCTATACGACTAGCGGGAGTGTAGATACGCAGTATTTT. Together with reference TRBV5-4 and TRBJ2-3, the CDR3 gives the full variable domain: ETGVTQSPTHLIKTRGQQVTLRCSSQSGHNTVSWYQQALGQGPQFIFQYYREEENGRGNFPPRFSGLQFPNYSSELNVNALELDDSALYLCASSLDGYTTSGSVDTQYFGPGTRLTVL.

The CDR3 loop reads CASSKVTGDHEQYF. CDR3 bases: TGTGCCAGCAGCAAAGTGACAGGGGACCACGAGCAGTACTTC. The chain combines TRBV21-1 with TRBJ2-7; whether TRBD1, the table's D call, matches the DNA was not checked. TRBV21-1 is a pseudogene locus. The CDR3 has 14 residues.

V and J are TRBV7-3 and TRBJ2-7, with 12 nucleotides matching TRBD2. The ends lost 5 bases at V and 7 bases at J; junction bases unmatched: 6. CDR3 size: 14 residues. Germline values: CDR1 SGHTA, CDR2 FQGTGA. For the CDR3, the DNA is TGTGCCAGCAGCCCCCTAGCGGGAGGGATTGAGCAGTACTTC. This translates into CASSPLAGGIEQYF.

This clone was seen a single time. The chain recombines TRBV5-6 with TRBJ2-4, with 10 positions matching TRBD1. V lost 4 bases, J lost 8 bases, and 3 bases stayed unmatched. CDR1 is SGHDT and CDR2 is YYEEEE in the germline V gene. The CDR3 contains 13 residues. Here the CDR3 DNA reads TGTGCCAGCAGCCAAGGACAGGGGGACATTCAGTACTTC. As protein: CASSQGQGDIQYF.

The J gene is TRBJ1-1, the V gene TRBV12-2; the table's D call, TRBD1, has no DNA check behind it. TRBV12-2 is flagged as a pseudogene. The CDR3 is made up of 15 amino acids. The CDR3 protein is CASRPPDRPGTEAFF. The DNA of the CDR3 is TGTGCAAGTCGCCCCCCCGACAGGCCGGGGACTGAAGCTTTCTTT.

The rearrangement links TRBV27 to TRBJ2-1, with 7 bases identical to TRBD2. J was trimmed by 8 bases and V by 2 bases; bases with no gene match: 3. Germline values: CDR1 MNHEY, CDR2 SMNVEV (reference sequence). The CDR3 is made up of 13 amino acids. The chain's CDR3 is CASSLLGRDEQFF. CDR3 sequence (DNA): TGTGCCAGCAGTTTACTAGGGAGGGATGAGCAGTTCTTC.

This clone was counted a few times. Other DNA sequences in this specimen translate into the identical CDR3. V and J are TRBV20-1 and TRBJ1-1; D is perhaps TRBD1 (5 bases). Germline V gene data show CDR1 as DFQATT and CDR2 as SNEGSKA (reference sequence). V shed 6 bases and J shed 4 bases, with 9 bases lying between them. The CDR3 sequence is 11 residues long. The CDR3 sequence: CSARGGTEAFF. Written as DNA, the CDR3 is TGCAGTGCAAGGGGCGGCACTGAAGCTTTCTTT.

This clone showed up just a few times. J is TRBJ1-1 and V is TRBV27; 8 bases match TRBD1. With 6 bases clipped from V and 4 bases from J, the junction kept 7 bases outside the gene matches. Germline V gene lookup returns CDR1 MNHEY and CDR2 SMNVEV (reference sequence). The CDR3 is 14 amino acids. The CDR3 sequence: CASSRRGQATEAFF. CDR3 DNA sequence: TGTGCCAGCAGCCGACGGGGACAGGCCACTGAAGCTTTCTTT.

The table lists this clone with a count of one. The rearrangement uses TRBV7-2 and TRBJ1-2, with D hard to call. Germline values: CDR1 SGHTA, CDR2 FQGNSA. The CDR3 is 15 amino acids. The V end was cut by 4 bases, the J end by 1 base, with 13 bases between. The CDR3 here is CASSSGSGNNYGYTF. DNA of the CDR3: TGTGCCAGCAGCTCCGGGAGCGGCAATAACTATGGCTACACCTTC.

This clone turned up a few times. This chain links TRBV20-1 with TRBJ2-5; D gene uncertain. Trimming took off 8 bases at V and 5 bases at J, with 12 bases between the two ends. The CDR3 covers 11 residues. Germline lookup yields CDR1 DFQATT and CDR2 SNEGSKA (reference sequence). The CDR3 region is CSTRESETQYF. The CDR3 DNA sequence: TGCAGTACGAGAGAGTCGGAGACCCAGTACTTC.

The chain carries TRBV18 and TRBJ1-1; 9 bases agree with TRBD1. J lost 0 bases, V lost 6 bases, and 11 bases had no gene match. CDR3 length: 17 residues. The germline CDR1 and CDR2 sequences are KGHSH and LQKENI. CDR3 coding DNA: TGTGCCAGCTCCCTGTTACAGGGGGCGAACATGAACACTGAAGCTTTCTTT. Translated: CASSLLQGANMNTEAFF.

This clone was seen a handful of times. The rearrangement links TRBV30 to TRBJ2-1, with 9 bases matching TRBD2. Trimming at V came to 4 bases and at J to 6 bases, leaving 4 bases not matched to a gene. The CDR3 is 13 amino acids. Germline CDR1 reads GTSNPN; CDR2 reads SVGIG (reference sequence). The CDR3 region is CAWIGAGGNEQFF. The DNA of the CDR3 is TGTGCCTGGATTGGAGCGGGAGGCAATGAGCAGTTCTTC. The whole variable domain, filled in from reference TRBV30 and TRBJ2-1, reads SQTIHQWPATLVQPVGSPLSLECTVEGTSNPNLYWYRQAAGRGLQLLFYSVGIGQISSEVPQNLSASRPQDRQFILSSKKLLLSDSGFYLCAWIGAGGNEQFFGPGTRLTVL.

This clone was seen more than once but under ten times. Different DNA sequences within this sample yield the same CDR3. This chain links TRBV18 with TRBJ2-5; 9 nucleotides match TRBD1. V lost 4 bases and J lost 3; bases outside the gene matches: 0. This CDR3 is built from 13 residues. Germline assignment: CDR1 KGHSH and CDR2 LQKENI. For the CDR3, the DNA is TGTGCCAGCTCACGGACAGGGGAAGAGACCCAGTACTTC. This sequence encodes CASSRTGEETQYF.

The CDR3 DNA is TGTGCCAGCAGGCCGGGACAGGGGAATCAGCCCCAGCATTTT. Its translation: CASRPGQGNQPQHF. This chain joins TRBV28 and TRBJ1-5; 10 bases are a match to TRBD1. The CDR3 length is 14 residues. The ends lost 6 bases at V and 4 bases at J; junction bases unmatched: 3. Germline values: CDR1 MDHEN, CDR2 SYDVKM.

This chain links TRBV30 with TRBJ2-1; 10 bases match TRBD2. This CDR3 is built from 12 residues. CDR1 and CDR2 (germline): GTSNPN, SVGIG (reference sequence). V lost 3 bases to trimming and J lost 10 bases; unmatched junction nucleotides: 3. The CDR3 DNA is TGTGCCTGGAGCCTTAGCGGGAGGGAGCAGTTCTTC. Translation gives CAWSLSGREQFF.

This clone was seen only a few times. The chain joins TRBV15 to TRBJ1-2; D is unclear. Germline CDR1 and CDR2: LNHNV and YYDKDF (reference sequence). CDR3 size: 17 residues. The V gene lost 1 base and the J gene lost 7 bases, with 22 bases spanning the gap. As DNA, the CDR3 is TGTGCCACCAGCAGAGCCTATGGCGGAAGGATTCTCCGTGGCTACACCTTC. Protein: CATSRAYGGRILRGYTF.

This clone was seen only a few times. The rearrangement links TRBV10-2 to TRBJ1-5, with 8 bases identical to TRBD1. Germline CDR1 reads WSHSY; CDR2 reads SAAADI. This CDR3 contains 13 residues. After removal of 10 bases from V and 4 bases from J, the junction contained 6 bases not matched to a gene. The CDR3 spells CANLTGENQPQHF. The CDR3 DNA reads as TGCGCCAACTTGACAGGGGAGAATCAGCCCCAGCATTTT.

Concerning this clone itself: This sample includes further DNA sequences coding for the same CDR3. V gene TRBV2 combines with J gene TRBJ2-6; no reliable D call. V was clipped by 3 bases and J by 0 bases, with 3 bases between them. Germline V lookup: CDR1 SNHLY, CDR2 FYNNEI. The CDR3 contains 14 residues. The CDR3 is CASSESSGANVLTF. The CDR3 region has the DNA TGTGCCAGCAGTGAGAGCTCTGGGGCCAACGTCCTGACTTTC.

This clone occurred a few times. The DNA of the CDR3 is TGTGCCTGGAGTTCTTACGGACAGGATGGTGAAGCTTTCTTT. It encodes CAWSSYGQDGEAFF. V is TRBV30 and J is TRBJ1-1; 7 bases agree with TRBD1. Germline CDR1 is GTSNPN and CDR2 is SVGIG (reference sequence). The CDR3 consists of 14 residues. The V segment lost 2 bases and the J segment 7 bases; nucleotides outside the gene matches: 10.

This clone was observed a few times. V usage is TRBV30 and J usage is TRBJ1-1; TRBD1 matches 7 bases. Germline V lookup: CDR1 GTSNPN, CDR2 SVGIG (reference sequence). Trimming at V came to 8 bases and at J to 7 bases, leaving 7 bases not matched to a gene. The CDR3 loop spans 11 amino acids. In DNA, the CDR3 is TGTGCCCGGTACAGGGGAGGTGAAGCTTTCTTT. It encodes CARYRGGEAFF.

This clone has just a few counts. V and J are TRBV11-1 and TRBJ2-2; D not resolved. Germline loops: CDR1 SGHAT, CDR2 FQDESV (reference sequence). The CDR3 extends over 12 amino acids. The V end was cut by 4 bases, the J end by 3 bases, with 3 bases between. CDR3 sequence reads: CASSSYTGELFF. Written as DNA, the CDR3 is TGTGCCAGCAGCTCGTACACCGGGGAGCTGTTTTTT.

Written as DNA, the CDR3 is TGTGCCAGCAGTGGCCGGACTAGCGGGATCTCCTACGAGCAGTACTTC. Protein sequence: CASSGRTSGISYEQYF. The chain employs TRBV6-1 and TRBJ2-7; 12 bases map to TRBD2. This CDR3 is 16 amino acids long. The germline gives CDR1 MNHNS, CDR2 SASEGT. With 4 bases clipped from V and 0 bases from J, the junction kept 4 bases outside the gene matches.

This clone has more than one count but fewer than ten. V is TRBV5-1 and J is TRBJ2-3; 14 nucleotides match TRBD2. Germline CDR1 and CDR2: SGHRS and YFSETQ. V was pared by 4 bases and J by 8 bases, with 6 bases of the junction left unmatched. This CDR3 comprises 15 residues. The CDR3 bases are TGCGCCAGCAGCGAGGGACTAGCGGGAGTCACTACGCAGTATTTT. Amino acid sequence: CASSEGLAGVTTQYF.